This T cell receptor (beta chain) was captured in a study of cytomegalovirus exposure and HLA in healthy donors (dated by TCRdb to about 2017). For the wider study: An earlier analysis of about 530 of the donors reported 276 Gb of sequence data and 95 million to 130 million unique TCR beta sequences obtained from approximately 180 million T cells. A later genetic analysis took genome-wide SNP genotypes for about 65% of the 666 donors and used that subset as a discovery cohort. Besides the first cohort of 666 subjects, a separate validation cohort made up of over 95 different subjects was used. To predict cytomegalovirus infection status, the study brought together high-throughput TCR immunosequencing, statistical association of individual TCRs with disease status, and machine learning. Class I and class II HLA loci were covered by the typing at four-digit resolution. Every repertoire in the discovery cohort had been generated on one and the same sequencing platform. Because of strong linkage in the cohort, five DR-DQ haplotypes were treated as single units for association and clustering. In the later analysis, no new phenotypic data were used to find candidate immune exposures; instead, reliance was placed on TCR beta sequences and their occurrence across donors. The study profiled the T cell repertoires of about 640 subjects by immunosequencing and related them to cytomegalovirus serostatus. To study patterns of TCR occurrence, a later analysis re-analyzed previously published TCR beta repertoires from under 750 donors and added high-resolution HLA genotyping. The genetic ancestry cluster associated with self-reported Caucasian donors included about four fifths of the roughly 380 genotyped donors. Alongside the repertoire data, information on donor age, sex, ethnicity and CMV serostatus was compiled. The number of donors typed differed by locus, with roughly 629-640 for A, B, C, DRB1 and DQB1, roughly 520 for DQA1, under 610 for DPA1, and 450 to 480 for DPB1. To decide whether each TCR beta V gene segment behaved as functional or pseudogenic, an earlier analysis of several hundred of the donors relied on high-throughput TCR beta sequencing. An early release that covered fewer than 750 HLA-typed donors contained approximately 300 gigabases of sequencing data and 75 million to 100 million unique TCR sequences. On average, approximately 250,000 unique TCR beta nucleotide sequences were sequenced per donor among about 400 genotyped donors of the cohort, with roughly 18% of those sequences being non-productive. The aim of the study was to test whether cataloging public T cell receptors could identify signatures of past pathogen exposure.

In regard to this clone: Its recognized antigen is unknown. Other DNA variants within this sample encode the same CDR3.

In total, just over 650 healthy bone marrow donors made up the cohort. All cohort members were sampled while nominally healthy, although unrecorded immune exposures were likely present. The donor was CMV seronegative and was included in the group of a few hundred seronegative cohort members. Each donor provided a peripheral blood sample, and peripheral blood mononuclear cells were used for TCR beta sequencing. Genomic DNA was extracted from the blood cell samples with the Qiagen DNeasy Blood Extraction Kit. The CDR1 and CDR2 encoded by the germline V gene are SNHLY and FYNNEI. Deletion took 1 base off V and 7 bases off J, with a span of 17 bases between the germline ends. The CDR3 numbers 15 residues from cysteine through phenylalanine. Here the CDR3 DNA is all that survives: 45 bases in frame from base 1. Here is what the overall study found, with its caveats: Specific HLA alleles were associated with roughly 17,000 TCR beta sequences at a false discovery rate of 0.05 in a later analysis. Correlated functional status among segregating V segments might be attributable to linkage disequilibrium, but an unknown experimental factor could not be ruled out. A later analysis found that TCR association rates varied across HLA loci, with DRB1 alleles showing the most associated TCRs and HLA-C alleles the fewest. An earlier analysis of approximately 540 of the donors showed that most TCR beta V segments appeared in productive rearrangements either about 87% or about 30% of the time, which broadly matched IMGT annotations. Most TCR sequences were observed very rarely across donors, whereas some public TCRs were present in many individuals. Compared with equally common non-associated chains, HLA-associated TCR beta chains in a later analysis were more clonally expanded and had lower generation probabilities. In both the original and validation cohorts, the classifier was reported to diagnose cytomegalovirus status with high specificity and sensitivity. Because HLA typing was missing for some donors at each locus, association tests included only the typed subset. A few of the identified cytomegalovirus-associated TCR beta chains were confirmed in vitro to be specific for cytomegalovirus antigens. Because counts were too low, around 17 rarely observed V segments, including chromosome 9 orphons, were left out of the earlier analysis of about 500 of the donors. The cohort was sequenced for TCR beta chains only, and without alpha or paired-chain data the features that could be detected were limited. A cluster of highly shared sequence variants was judged likely to be a technical artifact of the sequencing pipeline. Because the 87-base-pair reads could not distinguish some IMGT-functional V segments, including TRBV6-2 and TRBV6-3, those segments were excluded. CMV serostatus was the only immune exposure information available for the cohort. A further reported finding was that TCR beta sequences accurately predicted the HLA-A and HLA-B alleles for most subjects in the first cohort. A later analysis found that most CMV-associated TCR beta chains appeared HLA-restricted, with HLA associations seemingly driven largely by CMV exposure. The authors suggested that the approach could potentially be extended to other disease states and immunological phenotypes. A later analysis reported that several top co-occurrence clusters appeared linked to parvovirus B19, influenza, CMV and Epstein-Barr virus. In a later genetic analysis, fewer N-insertions in productive TCRs were reported among donors in an Asian-associated ancestry cluster than the approximately 710-donor mean. The study listed 164 TCR beta chains as associated with cytomegalovirus. Sequencing depth was assumed to be roughly uniform across donors in the presence/absence analyses, though that assumption may not hold. A later genetic analysis associated a missense DCLRE1C variant with V-gene and J-gene trimming of TCR beta chains, and an independent cohort replicated the association. Assigning TCR associations to individual alleles was difficult when HLA alleles, especially DR and DQ, strongly co-occurred.

Library preparation used the immunoSEQ multiplex PCR assay. A mixture of 60 forward primers for TCR Vbeta segments and 13 reverse primers for TCR Jbeta segments was used in the multiplex PCR. Amplification of the CDR3 region of rearranged TCR beta genes was performed with a multiplex PCR assay on genomic DNA. The Illumina HiSeq System was used to sequence the amplified TCR beta libraries as 87-base-pair reads. Per the source publication's procedure: A later analysis tallied around 82 million unique TCR beta chains across the 640 or so repertoires, and about 12 million of those chains were shared by two or more donors. Raw reads were error-corrected and collapsed into unique sequences by a nearest-neighbor algorithm in which closely related sequences were merged to remove PCR and sequencing errors. To assign V, D and J gene segments, CDR3 sequences were aligned to IMGT reference sequences. For a sequence to be retained, a match of at least six nucleotides to both a V gene segment and a J gene segment was required. A rearrangement was called productive if the CDR3 had no stop codons and remained in frame with V and J, and every other rearrangement was called non-productive. Following IMGT convention, CDR3 was defined as the stretch from the second conserved V-encoded cysteine up to the conserved J-encoded phenylalanine. The earlier analysis of 587 of the donors excluded any sequence lacking an unambiguous match to a single V gene segment. In an earlier analysis of 587 of the donors, V segments were called functional above 56.7% productive rearrangements and were called segregating when the between-donor standard deviation exceeded 5%. A statistical classification framework was built for diagnosing cytomegalovirus status from the catalog of TCR beta chain sequences. In a later analysis, TCR nucleotide sequences were compared against IMGT/GENE-DB human TR gene sequences so that V and J genes could be assigned. The TCRdist pipeline was used in a later analysis to assign CDR3 sequences and most-parsimonious VDJ recombination scenarios. In a later analysis, every TCR beta chain was defined by the combination of its CDR3 amino acid sequence and its V-gene family, and reads without a unique V-gene family were dropped. As a way to deal with suspected cross-contamination and a sequencing artifact, a later analysis dropped hundreds of nucleotide sequences that were highly shared and had low generation probability. In a later analysis, a clonal expansion index was calculated for each public chain from normalized within-repertoire ranks of inferred template counts. In a later analysis, generation probabilities were computed using a VDJ recombination model fitted to out-of-frame rearrangements, and the results were checked against IGoR. In a later analysis, TCR-TCR, TCR-HLA and TCR-CMV co-occurrence was scored with hypergeometric tests, and a repertoire-size bias correction was applied to TCR pairs. To estimate false discovery rates, a later analysis permuted the HLA or CMV assignments 20 times. In a later analysis, co-occurring TCRs were grouped with DBSCAN, and TCRdist sequence similarity was added when clustering was performed within HLA-allele-positive subsets. For co-occurrence clustering, repertoires with fewer than 30,000 or more than 120,000 public chains were excluded, along with about five repertoires with anomalous nucleotide sharing. The table was pulled from immuneACCESS by TCRdb, which kept in-frame rearrangements only. Such tables lose some clones; where checked, under half of the loss comes from unresolved V genes, and the rest has no known cause. Clonal size and the V and J genes are those of that table, whereas D and trimming came from the DNA. The table kept for this sample lists 45,000 to 60,000 clones. The ten largest clonotypes hold roughly 4% of the sample.

The chain joins TRBV2 to TRBJ2-7, and the D gene may be TRBD2, 5 bases matching. The sequenced sample consisted of PBMCs. The clonotype comes from a male donor in good health and CMV-seronegative. DNA sequence: TGTGCCAGCAGTGAAGGGACCGTGGCCCCGGGGGAGCAGTACTTC. This is translated as CASSEGTVAPGEQYF.